Sequencing of this T cell receptor beta chain was carried out in a study of blood T cell repertoires in COVID-19. Across the study: Some COVID-19 samples were acute and others convalescent; all came from the United States, Italy and Spain.

Participants reported their clinical history, and cohort assignment relied on those reports. Germline loops: CDR1 MNHEY, CDR2 SMNVEV (reference sequence). J was trimmed by 6 bases and V by 6 bases; bases with no gene match: 3. CDR3 size: 15 residues. Study processing details: Reference gene primers were amplified, and this amplification served to estimate nucleated cell counts. Libraries were prepared by immunoSEQ multiplex PCR; TCRdb keeps only in-frame clonotypes and omits some of them. Clone size and V and J calls were adopted from that table, with D and trimming inferred from the DNA. Among 200,000 to 300,000 clones listed, about four fifths were seen once.

The gene calls are TRBV27 and TRBJ2-1; TRBD2 agrees at 15 bases. Sequences were obtained from PBMCs or T cells enriched from blood (not recorded which). The source of this sequence is a woman aged 40 to 50 who had been exposed to COVID-19. This chain's CDR3 is CASSPGLAGGNEQFF. The CDR3 bases are TGTGCCAGCAGCCCGGGACTAGCGGGGGGCAATGAGCAGTTCTTC.